Listed here are 19 T cell receptor beta chains from one sample, sequenced in a study of blood T cell repertoires in COVID-19. Profiling relied on immunoSEQ multiplex PCR, and the TCRdb table lists in-frame clones only, not all of them. The sample has about 160,000 clones, 78% seen once. Sequences were obtained from peripheral blood. The origin of the receptors is a woman of 80 years or more with acute or convalescent COVID-19.

J is TRBJ2-5 and V is TRBV12-3 or TRBV12-4; D is perhaps TRBD1 (5 bases). The ends were cut back, 6 bases at V and 3 bases at J, with 11 bases in the middle. The CDR3 is 13 amino acids. CDR3 sequence: CASRNQGEETQYF. CDR3 nucleotides: TGTGCCAGCAGGAACCAGGGCGAAGAGACCCAGTACTTC.

The chain joins TRBV7-9 to TRBJ2-2; 8 bases fit TRBD2. Germline assignment: CDR1 SEHNR and CDR2 FQNEAQ (reference sequence). V gave up 4 bases and J gave up 11 bases; unmatched junction bases: 6. CDR3 length: 13 amino acids. The CDR3 nucleotides read TGTGCCAGCAGCTGGACTAGCCTGACTGAGCTGTTTTTT. Translated, it gives CASSWTSLTELFF.

This clone came up a few times. The J gene is TRBJ1-5, the V gene TRBV3-1 (or the pseudogene TRBV3-2); tentative D call: TRBD1 (5 bases). V was cut by 6 bases and J by 4 bases, with 10 bases left in between. The CDR3 is made up of 13 amino acids. Germline V CDR1 and CDR2: LGHDT, YNNKEL (reference sequence). CDR3 DNA: TGTGCCAGCAGTCTCCAGGGAAATCAGCCCCAGCATTTT. Its protein product is CASSLQGNQPQHF.

This clone was seen only a few times. The chain joins TRBV6-2 or TRBV6-3 to TRBJ2-3, with TRBD2 matching 8 bases. J gave up 5 bases and V 3 bases, and 13 bases lay outside the gene matches. Looked up from germline, CDR1 is MNHEY and CDR2 is SVGEGT. The CDR3 covers 17 residues. The CDR3 is CASSYSERGREEDTQYF. CDR3 in DNA: TGTGCCAGCAGTTATTCCGAGCGGGGGCGGGAGGAAGATACGCAGTATTTT.

The V gene is TRBV29-1, the J gene TRBJ1-2; D remains ambiguous. The CDR3 runs to 13 residues. The V gene's germline CDR1 is SQVTM and CDR2 ANQGSEA. V was trimmed by 4 bases and J by 0 bases, leaving 9 bases between them. As DNA, the CDR3 is TGCAGCGTTGCCGGAGCCGCTAACTATGGCTACACCTTC. Amino acids: CSVAGAANYGYTF. Full variable domain (missing parts from reference TRBV29-1 and TRBJ1-2): SAVISQKPSRDICQRGTSLTIQCQVDSQVTMMFWYRQQPGQSLTLIATANQGSEATYESGFVIDKFPISRPNLTFSTLTVSNMSPEDSSIYLCSVAGAANYGYTFGSGTRLTVV.

V is TRBV28 and J is TRBJ2-2, with D possibly matching TRBD1 (5 bases). V was pared by 5 bases and J by 3 bases, with 10 bases between. Germline V gives CDR1 MDHEN, CDR2 SYDVKM. This CDR3 is built from 14 residues. The CDR3, as DNA: TGTGCCAGCAGTATCGACAGCTACACCGGGGAGCTGTTTTTT. This codes for CASSIDSYTGELFF.

This clone was counted once. The chain employs TRBV5-1 and TRBJ1-6; no clear D. The CDR3 is made up of 13 amino acids. V was trimmed by 4 bases and J by 7 bases, leaving 9 bases between them. Per the germline V gene, CDR1 is SGHRS and CDR2 is YFSETQ. This CDR3 is CASSVGGNSPLHF. The CDR3 bases are TGCGCCAGCAGCGTGGGAGGGAATTCACCCCTCCACTTT.

The CDR3 protein is CASSQEWDIKNSPLHF. Here the CDR3 DNA reads TGCGCCAGCAGCCAAGAATGGGACATCAAGAATTCACCCCTCCACTTT. The chain links TRBV4-1 to TRBJ1-6; D perhaps matches TRBD1 (6 bases). CDR3 length: 16 amino acids. Germline CDR1 MGHRA, CDR2 YSYEKL. V was pared by 0 bases and J by 7 bases, with 13 bases between.

The chain recombines TRBV2 with TRBJ2-1; no reliable D call. Trimming took off 3 bases at V and 10 bases at J, with 16 bases between the two ends. The CDR3 sequence is 14 residues long. Germline V gives CDR1 SNHLY, CDR2 FYNNEI. DNA for the CDR3: TGTGCCAGCAGTGAGAAGGAAACTACCCGAGAGCAGTTCTTC. This sequence encodes CASSEKETTREQFF.

The genes are TRBV5-1 and TRBJ1-2; D call uncertain. This CDR3 is 16 amino acids long. Germline CDR1 SGHRS, CDR2 YFSETQ. V lost 4 bases and J lost 7, with 23 bases in between. The CDR3: CASSRTGIAATGGYTF. The CDR3 region has the DNA TGCGCCAGCAGCCGAACCGGGATCGCTGCGACGGGTGGCTACACCTTC. The full variable domain, rest sourced from reference TRBV5-1 and TRBJ1-2, is KAGVTQTPRYLIKTRGQQVTLSCSPISGHRSVSWYQQTPGQGLQFLFEYFSETQRNKGNFPGRFSGRQFSNSRSEMNVSTLELGDSALYLCASSRTGIAATGGYTFGSGTRLTVV.

The chain joins TRBV7-2 to TRBJ1-2; D perhaps matches TRBD1 (5 bases). CDR1 and CDR2 from the germline V gene are SGHTA and FQGNSA. This CDR3 is built from 13 residues. V was shortened by 5 bases and J by 7 bases, with 14 bases between the two germline ends. CDR3 sequence (DNA): TGTGCCAGCAGCCCGCAGGGAATGGGTGGCTACACCTTC. This gives the protein CASSPQGMGGYTF.

The chain couples TRBV4-2 to TRBJ2-1; possibly TRBD1 for D (6 bases). With 5 bases removed from V and 9 bases from J, the gap between germline ends came to 8 bases. The CDR3 totals 11 residues. The V gene's germline CDR1 is LGHNA and CDR2 YNFKEQ. CDR3 residues: CASSVQGEQFF. In DNA, the CDR3 is TGTGCCAGCAGCGTACAGGGTGAGCAGTTCTTC.

The chain is built from TRBV28 and TRBJ1-5, with D uncertain. Trimming shortened V by 4 bases and J by 9 bases, and 13 bases separated the two germline ends. Germline V gene data show CDR1 as MDHEN and CDR2 as SYDVKM. The CDR3 consists of 13 residues. CDR3 nucleotides: TGTGCCAGCAGTTCCATTGAAATACTGCCCCAGCATTTT. This gives the protein CASSSIEILPQHF. Looking up the rest from reference TRBV28 and TRBJ1-5 gives the full variable domain: DVKVTQSSRYLVKRTGEKVFLECVQDMDHENMFWYRQDPGLGLRLIYFSYDVKMKEKGDIPEGYSVSREKKERFSLILESASTNQTSMYLCASSSIEILPQHFGDGTRLSIL.

V usage is TRBV5-4 and J usage is TRBJ1-1, with TRBD1 matching 9 bases. Germline V CDR1 and CDR2: SGHNT, YYREEE (reference sequence). The CDR3 totals 16 residues. Trimming cost V 4 bases and J 5 bases; bases outside gene matches: 12. Here the CDR3 reads CASSPTQGARWTEAFF. DNA for the CDR3: TGTGCCAGCAGCCCAACACAGGGGGCGAGGTGGACTGAAGCTTTCTTT.

This clone occurred once. The rearrangement joins TRBV2 to TRBJ1-6; D is ambiguous. The ends were cut back, 2 bases at V and 6 bases at J, with 8 bases in the middle. Germline V CDR1 and CDR2: SNHLY, FYNNEI. The CDR3 spans 14 residues. CDR3 protein: CASSESPFNSPLHF. CDR3 coding DNA: TGTGCCAGCAGTGAATCCCCGTTTAATTCACCCCTCCACTTT.

This clone was seen a few times. The chain has TRBV27 and TRBJ2-3, with TRBD1 identical over 8 bases. Per germline, CDR1 MNHEY and CDR2 SMNVEV (reference sequence). This CDR3 is built from 17 residues. With 3 bases clipped from V and 0 bases from J, the junction kept 8 bases outside the gene matches. The CDR3 DNA is TGTGCCAGCAGTTTTCAGGTCGGACAGGGAAGCACAGATACGCAGTATTTT. Translating it yields CASSFQVGQGSTDTQYF.

V is TRBV2 and J is TRBJ2-1, with TRBD2 matching 7 bases. After removal of 5 bases from V and 0 bases from J, the junction contained 4 bases not matched to a gene. Germline V lookup: CDR1 SNHLY, CDR2 FYNNEI. The CDR3 has 15 residues. Here the CDR3 reads CASSFGGFSYNEQFF. The CDR3, as DNA: TGTGCCAGCAGTTTCGGGGGGTTCTCCTACAATGAGCAGTTCTTC.

A single count supports this clone. At one end, the junction sequence differs from germline, possibly due to a read error. The rearrangement joins TRBV6-6 to TRBJ2-1, with 9 bases that match TRBD1. The germline V gene encodes CDR1 MNHNY and CDR2 SVGAGI (reference sequence). The CDR3 is 13 amino acids. The CDR3 loop is CASRRQGDNEQFF. In nucleotides, the CDR3 is TGTGCCAGCAGGCGACAGGGGGACAACGAGCAGTTCTTC.

V and J are TRBV15 and TRBJ1-1, with 7 bases lining up with TRBD1. Trimming took 2 bases from V and 2 from J; bases not matched to a gene: 8. Germline V CDR1 and CDR2: LNHNV, YYDKDF (reference sequence). This CDR3 has 16 residues. As DNA, the CDR3 is TGTGCCACCAGCAGATTCATCCGGGACAGAAACACTGAAGCTTTCTTT. This translates into CATSRFIRDRNTEAFF.